A selection of T cell receptor beta chains follows, all from one sample in a study of Graves' ophthalmopathy and Graves' hyperthyroidism. TCRdb re-analysed the multiplex PCR reads in MiXCR, keeping a single row per CDR3 protein. There are about 550,000 distinct CDR3 sequences in the sample; under 45% occur only once, and about 4.1% lies in the top ten. Material for sequencing was peripheral blood or thyroid tissue (not recorded which). All receptors come from an adult man with Graves' hyperthyroidism. The CDR3 runs from the conserved cysteine through the conserved F or W. The order of the fields is CDR3 length, D gene, clone size, V gene, J gene, CDR3 DNA, CDR3 protein. D genes are given only for firm matches. Clone size appears in some rows only: once, few, many, or a class for an expanded clone.

CDR3 length: 13; D gene: .; clone size: .; V gene: TRBV20-1; J gene: TRBJ1-5; CDR3 DNA: TGCAGTGCTTATTGGGACGGAAATCAGCCCCAGCATTTT; CDR3 protein: CSAYWDGNQPQHF
CDR3 length: 16; D gene: .; clone size: few; V gene: TRBV5-4; J gene: TRBJ2-2; CDR3 DNA: TGTGCCAGCAGCATTCGACTAGGTCTACGCACCGGGGAGCTGTTTTTT; CDR3 protein: CASSIRLGLRTGELFF
CDR3 length: 15; D gene: .; clone size: many; V gene: TRBV20-1; J gene: TRBJ1-2; CDR3 DNA: TGCAGTGCCCCCCTTACACAGACAGGCGGCTATGGCTACACCTTC; CDR3 protein: CSAPLTQTGGYGYTF
CDR3 length: 14; D gene: .; clone size: many; V gene: TRBV7-9; J gene: TRBJ2-7; CDR3 DNA: TGTGCCAGCAGCTTTGGGTCCATGGGGGACGAGCAGTACTTC; CDR3 protein: CASSFGSMGDEQYF
CDR3 length: 13; D gene: .; clone size: many; V gene: TRBV4-2; J gene: TRBJ2-7; CDR3 DNA: TGTGCCAGCAGCCAAGAAGAAGGCTACGAGCAGTACTTC; CDR3 protein: CASSQEEGYEQYF
CDR3 length: 17; D gene: .; clone size: few; V gene: TRBV24-1; J gene: TRBJ2-3; CDR3 DNA: TGTGCCACCAGTGATCCGCTGGTGGGAGATGGCGCAGATACGCAGTATTTT; CDR3 protein: CATSDPLVGDGADTQYF
CDR3 length: 16; D gene: TRBD1; clone size: many; V gene: TRBV20-1; J gene: TRBJ1-5; CDR3 DNA: TGCAGTGCAAGTATTCCGGGACAGGGGGCCTATCAGCCCCAGCATTTT; CDR3 protein: CSASIPGQGAYQPQHF
CDR3 length: 13; D gene: .; clone size: many; V gene: TRBV10-3; J gene: TRBJ2-7; CDR3 DNA: TGTGCCATCAGTGAGTCGATCGGGGACGAGCAGTACTTC; CDR3 protein: CAISESIGDEQYF
CDR3 length: 15; D gene: .; clone size: .; V gene: TRBV6-5; J gene: TRBJ1-4; CDR3 DNA: TGTGCCAGCAGTTACTCGGGGTGGGTCGGAGAAAAACTGTTTTTT; CDR3 protein: CASSYSGWVGEKLFF
CDR3 length: 16; D gene: .; clone size: .; V gene: TRBV9; J gene: TRBJ2-2; CDR3 DNA: TGTGCCAGCAGCCACTACAGGGCCCCAAACACCGGGGAGCTGTTTTTT; CDR3 protein: CASSHYRAPNTGELFF
CDR3 length: 13; D gene: TRBD2; clone size: .; V gene: TRBV29-1; J gene: TRBJ2-5; CDR3 DNA: TGCAGCGTTTCCAGCGGGGGTCAAGAGACCCAGTACTTC; CDR3 protein: CSVSSGGQETQYF
CDR3 length: 13; D gene: .; clone size: .; V gene: TRBV12-3/TRBV12-4; J gene: TRBJ1-1; CDR3 DNA: TGTGCCAGCAGTTTCAGGGGTGGGAATGAGCAGTTCTTT; CDR3 protein: CASSFRGGNEQFF